This TCR beta chain originates from a study of cytomegalovirus exposure and HLA in healthy donors. The count of this clone is one. The antigen remains unidentified. Germline assignment: CDR1 KGHSH and CDR2 LQKENI. Unmatched junction bases numbered 3, after V lost 3 bases and J lost 0 bases. The CDR3 sequence is 15 residues long. Use of 60 Vbeta and 13 Jbeta primers characterized the PCR. Produced via immunoSEQ multiplex PCR; TCRdb's table is partial and in-frame only. The sample has around 160,000 clones, around 77% seen once; the top ten hold over 0.95%. Nominally healthy donors were sampled, though unrecorded immune exposures were likely. Study outcomes and limitations: Highly shared variants forming one cluster were likely a sequencing artifact. The authors enumerated 164 TCR beta chains as linked to cytomegalovirus.

The rearrangement joins TRBV18 to TRBJ2-7; 9 bases fit TRBD1. The sequencing sample was made of PBMCs. The TCR comes from a woman aged 35 to 49 in good health and CMV-seronegative. In nucleotides, the CDR3 is TGTGCCAGCTCACCTCCGGGACAGGGCTCCTACGAGCAGTACTTC. Translated: CASSPPGQGSYEQYF.